There are a few counts of the clone carrying this T cell receptor beta chain. Its specificity is not known. The record originates from a study of T cell repertoires in aging, cancer and after chemotherapy. For the study at large: Patients with glioblastoma brain tumors were sampled before and after temozolomide-based therapy. The full dataset contained roughly 9 million TCR reads. Findings and caveats of the study: Age-matched healthy donors had significantly more diverse, less clonal blood TCR repertoires than untreated cancer patients. Median generation probability rose over the chemotherapy interval in each cancer cohort, suggesting rebound thymic output.

Germline V lookup: CDR1 SGHDT, CDR2 YYEEEE. V was shortened by 4 bases and J by 4 bases, with 18 bases between the two germline ends. The CDR3 is 15 residues long. The template was genomic DNA from peripheral blood, not RNA. Multiplex touch-down PCR with TRB-A/B primers amplified rearranged V-D-J TRB sequences. TCRdb independently ran MiXCR on the multiplex PCR reads; one entry per CDR3 protein. The table shows hundreds of distinct CDR3 sequences, with about 25% occurring only once. Sequenced material: blood. The rearrangement joins TRBV5-6 to TRBJ2-7; D possibly matches TRBD1 or TRBD2 (5 bases each). The TCR was taken from a human donor with a solid tumor. The DNA of the CDR3 is TGTGCCAGCAGCCCCGTTATGGGGGAGAGTTACGAGCAGTACTTC. Amino acid sequence: CASSPVMGESYEQYF.